The 18 T cell receptor beta chains presented below share a single source sample, sequenced in a study of blood T cell repertoires in COVID-19. Only in-frame clones appear in the TCRdb table, and some are missing; sequencing was by immunoSEQ multiplex PCR. The table includes about 45,000 clones, approximately 90% detected once. Sequencing used peripheral blood. These receptors originate from a human donor in a cohort sampled during active COVID-19.

The CDR3 loop reads CASSEEGGGPSEQYF. CDR3 sequence (DNA): TGTGCCAGCAGTGAAGAAGGGGGAGGGCCATCCGAGCAGTACTTC. The gene calls are TRBV6-1 and TRBJ2-7; D is perhaps TRBD2 (7 bases). The CDR3 loop spans 15 amino acids. Trimming removed 1 base at V and 6 bases at J, with 16 bases between. Germline values: CDR1 MNHNS, CDR2 SASEGT.

This clone showed up just once. The J gene is TRBJ1-1, the V gene TRBV5-1, with a weak D call TRBD1 (5 bases). Germline values: CDR1 SGHRS, CDR2 YFSETQ. Trimming left V 0 bases short and J 4 bases short, with 13 bases between. The CDR3 sequence is 15 residues long. The chain's CDR3 is CASSLEGARSTEAFF. CDR3 nucleotides: TGCGCCAGCAGCTTGGAAGGGGCGAGGAGCACTGAAGCTTTCTTT.

The J gene is TRBJ2-7, the V gene TRBV18; tentatively, D is TRBD1 (6 bases). Between the trimmed V and J ends, which lost 3 bases and 3 bases, there was a span of 12 bases. CDR1 and CDR2 (germline): KGHSH, LQKENI. The length of the CDR3 is 14 residues. The CDR3 loop is CASSPNRDNYEQYF. In nucleotides, the CDR3 is TGTGCCAGCTCACCTAACCGGGACAACTACGAGCAGTACTTC.

The chain combines TRBV4-3 with TRBJ1-2; TRBD1 aligns across 7 bases. The CDR3 has 15 residues. In germline, CDR1 is LGHNA, CDR2 YSLEER. V lost 2 bases, J lost 5 bases, and 8 bases stayed unmatched. CDR3 amino acids: CASSQQARDSYGYTF. The CDR3 nucleotides are TGCGCCAGCAGCCAACAAGCCCGGGACAGTTATGGCTACACCTTC.

This chain connects TRBV20-1 to TRBJ2-1, with 9 bases matching TRBD2. With V trimmed by 3 bases and J by 6 bases, 12 bases remained unmatched. The CDR3 runs to 16 residues. Germline CDR1 reads DFQATT; CDR2 reads SNEGSKA (reference sequence). The CDR3 spells CSASRVSAGGRNEQFF. Written as DNA, the CDR3 is TGCAGTGCTAGTCGAGTTTCCGCGGGGGGGCGCAATGAGCAGTTCTTC.

The V call is TRBV7-2, the J call TRBJ1-4, with 8 nucleotides matching TRBD1. This CDR3 spans 16 amino acids. V was pared by 2 bases and J by 8 bases, with 10 bases of the junction left unmatched. CDR1 is SGHTA and CDR2 is FQGNSA in the germline V gene. CDR3 sequence reads: CASSLSTAGGSEKLFF. DNA for the CDR3: TGTGCCAGCAGCTTAAGTACTGCAGGGGGCTCCGAAAAACTGTTTTTT.

The V gene is TRBV3-1 (or the pseudogene TRBV3-2), the J gene TRBJ2-2, with TRBD2 matching 8 bases. CDR3 size: 16 residues. Germline CDR1 and CDR2: LGHDT and YNNKEL (reference sequence). The ends lost 1 base at V and 0 bases at J; junction bases unmatched: 1. The CDR3 sequence is CASSQVSGANTGELFF. CDR3 nucleotide sequence: TGTGCCAGCAGCCAAGTTAGCGGGGCGAACACCGGGGAGCTGTTTTTT.

The chain carries TRBV7-6 and TRBJ2-2, with TRBD2 matching 9 bases. Germline CDR1 SGHVS, CDR2 FNYEAQ. With 1 base clipped from V and 4 bases from J, the junction kept 13 bases outside the gene matches. This CDR3 spans 19 amino acids. CDR3 in amino acids: CASSLDILRGGRGTGELFF. The CDR3 nucleotides are TGTGCCAGCAGCTTAGATATCTTGCGGGGGGGCCGTGGCACCGGGGAGCTGTTTTTT.

This chain joins TRBV6-4 and TRBJ2-3; 8 positions agree with TRBD2. The germline CDR1 and CDR2 sequences are MRHNA and SNTAGT. This CDR3 has 15 residues. V lost 8 bases to trimming and J lost 0 bases; unmatched junction nucleotides: 7. The CDR3, as DNA: TGTGCCAGCGCAACTTTAGCGGGGAGCACAGATACGCAGTATTTT. It specifies CASATLAGSTDTQYF.

The rearrangement joins TRBV5-1 to TRBJ2-2, with a weak D call TRBD1 (6 bases). Trimming left V 0 bases short and J 2 bases short, with 11 bases between. The CDR3 is made up of 16 amino acids. Germline-derived CDR1 and CDR2 are SGHRS and YFSETQ. The DNA for the CDR3 is TGCGCCAGCAGCTTGGCTCAGGGGATAAACACCGGGGAGCTGTTTTTT. It translates to CASSLAQGINTGELFF.

This chain connects TRBV7-3 to TRBJ1-1; D remains unclear. V lost 6 bases to trimming and J lost 4 bases, with 12 bases between them. There are 13 residues in the CDR3. Per the germline V gene, CDR1 is SGHTA and CDR2 is FQGTGA. CDR3 in DNA: TGTGCCAGCAGTCGAGGGTCGGCCACTGAAGCTTTCTTT. It translates to CASSRGSATEAFF.

The CDR3 reads CASRLQGASGELFF. CDR3 nucleotides: TGTGCCAGCAGGCTACAGGGAGCCTCCGGGGAGCTGTTTTTT. This rearrangement joins TRBV2 to TRBJ2-2, with D perhaps matching TRBD1 (6 bases). The CDR3 length is 14 residues. Deletions cut 6 bases from V and 6 bases from J, with 14 bases between. Germline V CDR1 and CDR2: SNHLY, FYNNEI.

This chain uses TRBV18 with TRBJ2-3, with unresolved D. There are 14 residues in the CDR3. The V gene lost 3 bases and the J gene lost 9 bases, with 16 bases spanning the gap. Germline V CDR1 and CDR2: KGHSH, LQKENI. CDR3 in amino acids: CASSPYPDPGTQYF. The CDR3 DNA is TGTGCCAGCTCACCGTATCCAGACCCAGGCACGCAGTATTTT.

The chain links TRBV4-1 to TRBJ2-7, with 7 positions matching TRBD2. This CDR3 region has 15 residues. Trimming took 2 bases from V and 2 from J; bases not matched to a gene: 6. Germline V gene sequence: CDR1 MGHRA, CDR2 YSYEKL. Here the CDR3 reads CASSQRDYPTYEQYF. The DNA of the CDR3 is TGCGCCAGCAGCCAACGGGACTACCCTACCTACGAGCAGTACTTC.

The chain carries TRBV6-5 and TRBJ2-3; D is unresolved. Per the germline V gene, CDR1 is MNHEY and CDR2 is SVGAGI. Trimming left V 4 bases short and J 2 bases short, with 16 bases between. The CDR3 runs to 16 residues. Here the CDR3 DNA reads TGTGCCAGCAGTTCTCGCAACACGATAATCACAGATACGCAGTATTTT. Amino acids: CASSSRNTIITDTQYF.

The chain couples TRBV9 to TRBJ2-5, with D possibly matching TRBD1 (5 bases). Looked up from germline, CDR1 is SGDLS and CDR2 is YYNGEE. V lost 2 bases and J 5 bases, leaving 10 bases between the germline ends. The length of the CDR3 is 13 residues. The CDR3 loop reads CASSVSGLETQYF. Here the CDR3 DNA reads TGTGCCAGCAGCGTTTCAGGGTTGGAGACCCAGTACTTC.

This clone was observed a single time. The J gene is TRBJ1-1, the V gene TRBV3-1 (or the pseudogene TRBV3-2), with D tentatively TRBD1 (6 bases). The CDR3 extends over 19 amino acids. V lost 6 bases and J lost 5, with 31 bases in between. The germline V gene encodes CDR1 LGHDT and CDR2 YNNKEL (reference sequence). The CDR3 sequence: CASRPLHSGSDRRGTEAFF. CDR3 DNA: TGTGCCAGCAGACCACTTCATTCTGGTTCGGACAGAAGAGGTACTGAAGCTTTCTTT.

The CDR3 region has the DNA TGTGCCAGTAGTATAGCTAGAGGTCCCGGCAACACTGAAGCTTTCTTT. The encoded protein is CASSIARGPGNTEAFF. The chain couples TRBV19 to TRBJ1-1; D call uncertain. CDR3 length: 16 residues. V was cut by 1 base and J by 2 bases, with 14 bases left in between. The V gene's germline CDR1 is LNHDA and CDR2 SQIVND (reference sequence). Filled out from reference TRBV19 and TRBJ1-1, the complete variable domain reads DGGITQSPKYLFRKEGQNVTLSCEQNLNHDAMYWYRQDPGQGLRLIYYSQIVNDFQKGDIAEGYSVSREKKESFPLTVTSAQKNPTAFYLCASSIARGPGNTEAFFGQGTRLTVV.